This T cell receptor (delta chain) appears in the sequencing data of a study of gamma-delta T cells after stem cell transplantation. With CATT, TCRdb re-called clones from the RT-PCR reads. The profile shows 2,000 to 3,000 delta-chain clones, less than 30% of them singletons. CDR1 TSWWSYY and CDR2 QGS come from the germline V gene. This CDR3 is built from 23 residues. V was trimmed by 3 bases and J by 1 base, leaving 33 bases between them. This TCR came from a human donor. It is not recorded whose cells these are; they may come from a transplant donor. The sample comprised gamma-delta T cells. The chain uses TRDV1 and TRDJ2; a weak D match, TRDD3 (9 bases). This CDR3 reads CALGDWAFLSSGDTRCLTAQLFF. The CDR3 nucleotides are TGTGCTCTTGGGGACTGGGCCTTCCTAAGTTCGGGGGATACAAGATGTTTGACAGCACAACTCTTCTTT.